This T cell receptor beta chain was documented in a study of T cells in narcolepsy. Background on the study: Enrolled donors included narcolepsy type 1 or type 2 patients and healthy controls.

Method: immunoSEQ multiplex PCR; TCRdb's copy keeps in-frame clones and lacks some. This repertoire shows fewer than 30,000 clones, more than 75% found once; its top ten account for roughly 1.1%. Per the germline V gene, CDR1 is GTSNPN and CDR2 is SVGIG (reference sequence). This CDR3 has 16 residues. The ends lost 0 bases at V and 3 bases at J; junction bases unmatched: 9. A note on this clone: Its cognate antigen is unknown.

Study-wide results and limits: Same-patient CSF and blood CD4+ T cell clonotypes included HCRT-specific and TRIB2-specific autoreactive ones. Blood of same and different patients, but not healthy controls, reportedly held recurring autoreactive clonotypes.

What was sequenced was CD45RA- memory CD4+ T cells from PBMCs. The clonotype originates from a human donor with narcolepsy. J is TRBJ1-2 and V is TRBV30; 8 nucleotides align to TRBD1. CDR3 sequence (DNA): TGTGCCTGGAGTGTACGACAGGGGCGAACTTACTATGGCTACACCTTC. The encoded protein is CAWSVRQGRTYYGYTF.